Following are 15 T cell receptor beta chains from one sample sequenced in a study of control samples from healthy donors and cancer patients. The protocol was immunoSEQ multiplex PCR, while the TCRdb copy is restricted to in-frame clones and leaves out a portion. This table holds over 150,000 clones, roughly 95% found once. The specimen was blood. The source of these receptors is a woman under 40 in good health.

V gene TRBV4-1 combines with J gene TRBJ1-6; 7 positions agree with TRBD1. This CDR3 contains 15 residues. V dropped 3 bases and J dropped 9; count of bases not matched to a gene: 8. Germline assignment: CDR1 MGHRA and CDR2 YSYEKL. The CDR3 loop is CASSQRQGSGSPLHF. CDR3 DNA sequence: TGCGCCAGCAGCCAGAGACAGGGTTCGGGTTCACCCCTCCACTTT.

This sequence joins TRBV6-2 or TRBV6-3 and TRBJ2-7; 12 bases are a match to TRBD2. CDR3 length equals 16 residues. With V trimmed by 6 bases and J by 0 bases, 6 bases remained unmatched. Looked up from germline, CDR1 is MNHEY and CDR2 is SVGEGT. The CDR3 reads CASSPTSGGLSYEQYF. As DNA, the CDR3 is TGTGCCAGCAGCCCTACTAGCGGGGGGCTCTCCTACGAGCAGTACTTC.

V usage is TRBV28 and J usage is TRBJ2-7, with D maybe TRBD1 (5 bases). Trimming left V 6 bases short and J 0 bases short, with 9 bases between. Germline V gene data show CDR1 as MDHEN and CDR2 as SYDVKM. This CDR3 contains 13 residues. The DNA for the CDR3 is TGTGCCAGCAGCCGACAGTACTCCTACGAGCAGTACTTC. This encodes CASSRQYSYEQYF.

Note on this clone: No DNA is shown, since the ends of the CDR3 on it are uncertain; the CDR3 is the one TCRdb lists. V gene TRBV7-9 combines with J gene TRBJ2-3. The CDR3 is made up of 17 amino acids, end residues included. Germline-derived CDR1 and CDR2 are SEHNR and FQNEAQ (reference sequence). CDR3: CASSLFLWGKGGDTQYF.

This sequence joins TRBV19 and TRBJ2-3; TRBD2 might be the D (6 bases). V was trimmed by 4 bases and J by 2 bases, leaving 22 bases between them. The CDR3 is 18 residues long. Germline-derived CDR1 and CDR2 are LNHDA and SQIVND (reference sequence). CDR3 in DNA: TGTGCCAGTAGTACCCGACTAGGTCGGCCCAATCCCACAGATACGCAGTATTTT. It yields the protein CASSTRLGRPNPTDTQYF. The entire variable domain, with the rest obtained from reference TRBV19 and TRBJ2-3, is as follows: DGGITQSPKYLFRKEGQNVTLSCEQNLNHDAMYWYRQDPGQGLRLIYYSQIVNDFQKGDIAEGYSVSREKKESFPLTVTSAQKNPTAFYLCASSTRLGRPNPTDTQYFGPGTRLTVL.

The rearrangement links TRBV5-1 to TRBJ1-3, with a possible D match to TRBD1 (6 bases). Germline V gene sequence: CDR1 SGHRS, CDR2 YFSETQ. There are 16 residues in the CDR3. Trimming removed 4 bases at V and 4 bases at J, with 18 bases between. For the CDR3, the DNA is TGCGCCAGCAGCCCCGCGGGGGGGGCGTTAGGAAACACCATATATTTT. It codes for CASSPAGGALGNTIYF.

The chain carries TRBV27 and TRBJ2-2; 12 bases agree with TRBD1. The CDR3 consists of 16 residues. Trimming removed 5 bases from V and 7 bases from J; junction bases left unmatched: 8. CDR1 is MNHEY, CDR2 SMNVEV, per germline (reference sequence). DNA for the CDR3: TGTGCCAGCAGTAGAGCGGGACAGGGGGCGGGCGGGGAGCTGTTTTTT. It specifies CASSRAGQGAGGELFF.

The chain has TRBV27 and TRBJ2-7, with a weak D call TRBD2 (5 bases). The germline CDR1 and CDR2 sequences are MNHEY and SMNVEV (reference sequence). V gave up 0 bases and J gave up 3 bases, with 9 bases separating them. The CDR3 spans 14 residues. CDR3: CASSLSGEHYEQYF. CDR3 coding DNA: TGTGCCAGCAGTTTATCGGGAGAACACTACGAGCAGTACTTC.

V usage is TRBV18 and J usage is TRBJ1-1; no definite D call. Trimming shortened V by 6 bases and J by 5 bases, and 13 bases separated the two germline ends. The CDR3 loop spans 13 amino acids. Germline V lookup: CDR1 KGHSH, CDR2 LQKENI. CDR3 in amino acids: CASSRTLGTEAFF. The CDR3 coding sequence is TGTGCCAGCTCCCGAACCCTCGGAACTGAAGCTTTCTTT.

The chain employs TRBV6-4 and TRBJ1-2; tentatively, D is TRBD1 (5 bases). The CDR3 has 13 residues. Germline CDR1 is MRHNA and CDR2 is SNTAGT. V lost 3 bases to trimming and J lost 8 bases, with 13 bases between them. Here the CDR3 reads CASSEGDPPGYTF. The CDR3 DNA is TGTGCCAGCAGTGAGGGGGATCCCCCGGGCTACACCTTC.

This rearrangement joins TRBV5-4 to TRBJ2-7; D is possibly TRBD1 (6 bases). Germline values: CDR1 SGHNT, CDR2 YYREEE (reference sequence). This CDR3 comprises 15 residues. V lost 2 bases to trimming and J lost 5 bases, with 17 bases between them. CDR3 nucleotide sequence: TGTGCCAGCAGCTTCGGGGACACGGCTTTTAACGAGCAGTACTTC. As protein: CASSFGDTAFNEQYF.

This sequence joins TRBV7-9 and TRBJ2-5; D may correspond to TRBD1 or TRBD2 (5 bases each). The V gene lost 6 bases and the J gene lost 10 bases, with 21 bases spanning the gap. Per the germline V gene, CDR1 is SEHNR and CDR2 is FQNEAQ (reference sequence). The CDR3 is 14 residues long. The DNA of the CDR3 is TGTGCCAGCAGACCGCCTACAGGAACCGGGATCCAGTACTTC. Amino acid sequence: CASRPPTGTGIQYF. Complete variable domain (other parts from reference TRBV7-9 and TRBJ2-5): DTGVSQNPRHKITKRGQNVTFRCDPISEHNRLYWYRQTLGQGPEFLTYFQNEAQLEKSRLLSDRFSAERPKGSFSTLEIQRTEQGDSAMYLCASRPPTGTGIQYFGPGTRLLVL.

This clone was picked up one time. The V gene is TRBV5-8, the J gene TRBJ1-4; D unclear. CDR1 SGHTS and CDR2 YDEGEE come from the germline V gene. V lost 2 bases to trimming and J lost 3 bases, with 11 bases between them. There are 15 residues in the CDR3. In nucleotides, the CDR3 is TGTGCCAGCAGCTTTGGGGTGGAACCTAATGAAAAACTGTTTTTT. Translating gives CASSFGVEPNEKLFF.

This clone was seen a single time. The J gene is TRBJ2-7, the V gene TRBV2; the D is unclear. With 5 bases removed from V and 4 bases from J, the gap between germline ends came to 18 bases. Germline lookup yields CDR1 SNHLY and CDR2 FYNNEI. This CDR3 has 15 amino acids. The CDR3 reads CASSRSRLDRYEQYF. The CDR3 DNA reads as TGTGCCAGCAGTAGATCTAGACTGGATCGATACGAGCAGTACTTC.

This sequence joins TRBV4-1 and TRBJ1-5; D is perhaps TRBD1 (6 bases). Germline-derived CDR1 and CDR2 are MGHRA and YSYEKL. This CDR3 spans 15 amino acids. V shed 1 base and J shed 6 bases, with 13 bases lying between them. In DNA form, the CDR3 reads TGCGCCAGCAGCCAAGGGGGCAGGGGTAGTCAGCCCCAGCATTTT. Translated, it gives CASSQGGRGSQPQHF.